This is a list of T cell receptor beta chains from one sample in a study of blood T cell repertoires in COVID-19. Only in-frame clones appear in the TCRdb table, and some are missing; sequencing was by immunoSEQ multiplex PCR. The sample records 55,000 to 80,000 clones, around 86% being singletons. Material: peripheral blood. Receptors were obtained from a human donor in a cohort sampled during active COVID-19. Both conserved end residues are part of each CDR3. D genes are given only for firm matches. A row's size may be missing; if present it is once, few, many or a size class.

medium-sized TRBJ2-1 NA TRBV5-6 CASSLGGHRDEQFF TGTGCCAGCAGCTTGGGGGGCCATAGAGATGAGCAGTTCTTC
NA TRBJ1-1 NA TRBV5-1 CASSLAVLNTEAFF TGCGCCAGCAGCTTGGCTGTGTTGAACACTGAAGCTTTCTTT
NA TRBJ1-3 NA TRBV5-4 CASSLMGLTSGNTIYF TGTGCCAGCAGCTTGATGGGGCTTACCTCTGGAAACACCATATATTTT
NA TRBJ1-2 NA TRBV10-1 CASSEAVQGGYTF TGCGCCAGCAGTGAAGCCGTACAGGGTGGCTACACCTTC
NA TRBJ2-3 NA TRBV5-6 CASSLRGGGAGNTQYF TGTGCCAGCAGCTTGAGAGGTGGGGGCGCCGGGAATACGCAGTATTTT
NA TRBJ2-5 TRBD1 TRBV19 CASSTTGGETQYF TGTGCCAGTAGTACAACAGGGGGAGAGACCCAGTACTTC
NA TRBJ1-1 NA TRBV19 CASSISNREAFF TGTGCCAGTAGTATAAGCAACAGGGAAGCTTTCTTT
once TRBJ1-6 NA TRBV5-1 CASSLSEFSPLHF TGCGCCAGCAGCTTGTCCGAGTTTTCACCCCTCCACTTT
few TRBJ2-7 NA TRBV20-1 CSAGSWEQYF TGCAGTGCCGGGTCGTGGGAGCAGTACTTC
NA TRBJ1-3 NA TRBV18 CASSPPLPGSSGNTIYF TGTGCCAGCTCACCACCCTTACCTGGCAGCTCTGGAAACACCATATATTTT
NA TRBJ1-5 TRBD1 TRBV28 CASSTGVLEPQHF TGTGCCAGCAGCACAGGGGTTCTTGAGCCCCAGCATTTT
few TRBJ2-3 TRBD2 TRBV11-3 CASSHLAGGPNTQYF TGTGCCAGCAGCCATCTAGCGGGGGGGCCAAATACGCAGTATTTT
NA TRBJ1-6 NA TRBV6-1 CASSDHRVFDSPLHF TGTGCCAGCAGTGACCACAGGGTTTTCGATTCACCCCTCCACTTT
few TRBJ2-1 TRBD2 TRBV19 CALPGWGLIHEQFF TGTGCCCTCCCTGGGTGGGGACTAATCCATGAGCAGTTCTTC
NA TRBJ2-5 TRBD2 TRBV6-5 CASRPRLAQETQYF TGTGCCAGCAGACCTCGACTAGCCCAAGAGACCCAGTACTTC
NA TRBJ2-3 NA TRBV18 CASSPPGSADTQYF TGTGCCAGCTCACCACCGGGGAGCGCGGATACGCAGTATTTT
NA TRBJ1-2 TRBD1 TRBV3-1/TRBV3-2 CASRPGQGIYDYTF TGTGCCAGCAGACCGGGACAGGGAATCTATGACTACACCTTC
NA TRBJ2-7 NA TRBV5-4 CASSDGGSGSYEQYF TGTGCCAGCAGCGACGGTGGTTCGGGCTCCTACGAGCAGTACTTC
NA TRBJ2-2 NA TRBV10-3 CAISEVQGTGELFF TGTGCCATCAGTGAGGTACAGGGAACCGGGGAGCTGTTTTTT
NA TRBJ2-5 NA TRBV9 CASSVGAASRYQETQYF TGTGCCAGCAGCGTAGGGGCAGCATCCAGGTACCAAGAGACCCAGTACTTC
NA TRBJ1-1 NA TRBV6-5 CASIINRAMNTEAFF TGTGCCAGCATCATAAACAGGGCTATGAACACTGAAGCTTTCTTT
few TRBJ1-2 TRBD1 TRBV19 CASQPAGTGNYGYTF TGTGCCAGTCAGCCAGCCGGGACAGGGAACTATGGCTACACCTTC
once TRBJ1-4 NA TRBV19 CATRGAGDEKLFF TGTGCCACCAGGGGAGCAGGGGACGAAAAACTGTTTTTT
NA TRBJ1-5 TRBD1 TRBV28 CASSLISRGGVGNQPQHF TGTGCCAGCAGTCTCATTTCTCGAGGGGGCGTTGGCAATCAGCCCCAGCATTTT
NA TRBJ2-1 NA TRBV13 CASSQEGRSEDNEQFF TGTGCCAGCAGTCAGGAGGGGAGAAGTGAGGACAATGAGCAGTTCTTC
NA TRBJ1-3 TRBD1 TRBV5-1 CASSLITGAGNTIYF TGCGCCAGCAGCTTGATAACAGGGGCTGGAAACACCATATATTTT
few TRBJ2-3 NA TRBV27 CASGLGGSTDTQYF TGTGCCAGCGGCCTTGGGGGGAGCACAGATACGCAGTATTTT
NA TRBJ1-1 NA TRBV9 CASSVDSRAGTEAFF TGTGCCAGCAGCGTAGATTCCAGGGCCGGCACTGAAGCTTTCTTT
few TRBJ2-3 NA TRBV7-8 CASRDTIFSTDTQYF TGTGCCAGCAGGGACACGATATTTAGCACAGATACGCAGTATTTT
few TRBJ2-7 TRBD1 TRBV18 CASSPDREYEQYF TGTGCCAGCTCACCAGACAGGGAGTACGAGCAGTACTTC
NA TRBJ2-2 NA TRBV19 CASIPRGAANTGELFF TGTGCCAGTATCCCCCGGGGGGCGGCGAACACCGGGGAGCTGTTTTTT
NA TRBJ2-2 NA TRBV19 CASSEGARELFF TGTGCCAGCTCGGAGGGGGCCAGGGAGCTGTTTTTT
NA TRBJ2-7 TRBD2 TRBV5-1 CASRTGTSTPNEQYF TGCGCCAGCCGCACTGGGACTAGCACGCCCAACGAGCAGTACTTC
NA TRBJ2-3 NA TRBV6-5 CASSYGGVSTDTQYF TGTGCCAGCAGTTACGGGGGCGTAAGCACAGATACGCAGTATTTT
NA TRBJ2-3 TRBD2 TRBV4-2 CASSQDQSLVAGALPDTQYF TGTGCCAGCAGCCAAGATCAAAGTTTAGTAGCGGGGGCACTCCCGGATACGCAGTATTTT
NA TRBJ2-7 NA TRBV6-5 CASSYTQDSYEQYF TGTGCCAGCAGTTACACACAGGACTCCTACGAGCAGTACTTC
NA TRBJ2-5 TRBD1 TRBV5-1 CASSRGQGFGGETQYF TGCGCCAGCAGCCGGGGACAGGGATTCGGTGGGGAGACCCAGTACTTC
NA TRBJ1-6 TRBD1 TRBV5-8 CASIHRQGASPLHF TGTGCCAGCATCCACAGACAGGGTGCCTCACCCCTCCACTTT
NA TRBJ2-1 TRBD2 TRBV7-9 CASSSSPGLAGGYNEQFF TGTGCCAGCAGCTCCTCACCCGGACTAGCGGGGGGATACAATGAGCAGTTCTTC
NA TRBJ1-2 NA TRBV14 CASSQLSGYTF TGTGCCAGCAGCCAACTAAGTGGCTACACCTTC
NA TRBJ2-5 TRBD2 TRBV28 CATTDRGLAGKETQYF TGTGCCACAACAGACAGAGGACTAGCGGGGAAAGAGACCCAGTACTTC
NA TRBJ2-5 TRBD2 TRBV3-1/TRBV3-2 CASSLRAGGTQETQYF TGTGCCAGCAGCCTAAGAGCGGGGGGGACCCAAGAGACCCAGTACTTC
NA TRBJ1-5 NA TRBV3-1/TRBV3-2 CASSQTSDSNQPQHF TGTGCCAGCAGCCAAACATCCGATAGCAATCAGCCCCAGCATTTT
NA TRBJ2-1 NA TRBV7-2 CASREGGGSYNEQFF TGTGCCAGCAGGGAGGGAGGGGGGTCCTACAATGAGCAGTTCTTC
NA TRBJ2-3 NA TRBV30 CAWSERDTQYF TGTGCCTGGAGTGAGCGGGATACGCAGTATTTT
NA TRBJ2-2 TRBD2 TRBV7-2 CASSSGLAGTGELFF TGTGCCAGCAGCTCGGGACTAGCGGGAACCGGGGAGCTGTTTTTT
NA TRBJ2-1 NA TRBV5-1 CASSPGGTRNEQFF TGCGCCAGCAGCCCTGGGGGGACCCGCAATGAGCAGTTCTTC
NA TRBJ2-7 TRBD1 TRBV4-1 CASSQDRRQGLYEQYF TGCGCCAGCAGCCAAGATAGACGACAGGGGCTCTACGAGCAGTACTTC
NA TRBJ1-1 NA TRBV29-1 CSVEGGTEAFF TGCAGCGTTGAGGGGGGCACTGAAGCTTTCTTT
NA TRBJ2-7 TRBD2 TRBV28 CASSLGGSLGEQYF TGTGCCAGCAGTTTGGGGGGGAGTTTGGGCGAGCAGTACTTC
NA TRBJ2-2 TRBD2 TRBV7-7 CASSPNLGGGAGTGELFF TGTGCCAGCAGCCCAAACTTGGGCGGGGGGGCCGGGACCGGGGAGCTGTTTTTT
NA TRBJ2-1 TRBD1 TRBV29-1 CSADLLTGQGTEQFF TGCAGCGCCGACCTCCTGACCGGACAGGGGACTGAGCAGTTCTTC
NA TRBJ1-2 NA TRBV7-9 CASSYTGQRSGYTF TGTGCCAGCAGCTATACAGGTCAACGGAGCGGCTACACCTTC
NA TRBJ1-1 TRBD1 TRBV19 CASHVQGASTEAFF TGTGCCAGTCACGTTCAGGGGGCGAGCACTGAAGCTTTCTTT
few TRBJ1-3 TRBD1 TRBV27 CASRRTGSAGNTIYF TGTGCCAGCAGGCGGACAGGGAGTGCCGGAAACACCATATATTTT
NA TRBJ1-4 NA TRBV5-1 CASSLTVPNEKLFF TGCGCCAGCAGCTTGACTGTCCCTAATGAAAAACTGTTTTTT